This TCR beta chain was sequenced for a study of OX40 agonist ivuxolimab in advanced cancers. Study-level points and caveats: Expanded clones tended on average to be more numerous among CD8+ T cells than CD4+.

V shed 5 bases, J shed 9 bases, and the junction held 16 bases outside the gene matches. Germline V gene data show CDR1 as SGHRS and CDR2 as YFSETQ. CDR3 size: 16 residues. For this clone: The antigen is unknown.

TCRdb's table, derived via immunoSEQ multiplex PCR, lists solely in-frame clones and lacks some. Among roughly 50,000 clones listed, more than 85% were seen once. The J gene is TRBJ2-1, the V gene TRBV5-1; TRBD2 matches at 8 bases. The clonotype originates from an adult with an advanced solid tumor such as melanoma, head and neck, liver or kidney cancer. Sequencing used CD4+ or CD8+ T cells sorted from blood, obtained in a trial of the OX40 agonist ivuxolimab. The CDR3 protein is CASSNSGGAEKGEQFF. CDR3 DNA sequence: TGCGCCAGCAGTAACTCGGGGGGGGCCGAAAAGGGTGAGCAGTTCTTC.